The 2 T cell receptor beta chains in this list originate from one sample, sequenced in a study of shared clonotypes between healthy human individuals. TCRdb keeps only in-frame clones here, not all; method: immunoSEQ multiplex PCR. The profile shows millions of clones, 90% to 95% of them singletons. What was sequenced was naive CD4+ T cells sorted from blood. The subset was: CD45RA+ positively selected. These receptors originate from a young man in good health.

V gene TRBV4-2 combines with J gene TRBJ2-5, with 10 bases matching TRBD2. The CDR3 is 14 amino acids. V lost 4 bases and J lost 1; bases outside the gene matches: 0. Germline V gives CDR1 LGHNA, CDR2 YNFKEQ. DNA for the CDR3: TGTGCCAGCAGCCGGACTAGCGGCCAAGAGACCCAGTACTTC. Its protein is CASSRTSGQETQYF.

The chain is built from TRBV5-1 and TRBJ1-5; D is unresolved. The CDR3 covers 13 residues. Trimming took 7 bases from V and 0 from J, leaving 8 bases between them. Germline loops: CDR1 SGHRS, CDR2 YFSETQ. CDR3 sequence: CASRTNSNQPQHF. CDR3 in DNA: TGCGCCAGCCGAACTAATAGCAATCAGCCCCAGCATTTT.